These 7 T cell receptor beta chains originate from one sample sequenced in a study of blood T cell repertoires in COVID-19. Sequenced by immunoSEQ multiplex PCR; TCRdb stores in-frame clones only, minus some. The repertoire includes approximately 150,000 clones, around 81% of them detected once, and roughly 8.8% sits in the top ten. The specimen sequenced was peripheral blood. The receptors originated from an elderly woman with COVID-19, enrolled during active disease.

V usage is TRBV24-1 and J usage is TRBJ2-1; 10 positions match TRBD2. This CDR3 comprises 14 residues. Germline-derived CDR1 and CDR2 are KGHDR and SFDVKD. The V and J ends lost 5 bases and 9 bases, in that order; junction bases with no gene match: 6. For the CDR3, the DNA is TGTGCCACCAGTGCAGCGGGAGGGCCTATTGAGCAGTTCTTC. Amino acids: CATSAAGGPIEQFF.

The chain is built from TRBV4-1 and TRBJ1-3, with D hard to call. CDR1 and CDR2 (germline): MGHRA, YSYEKL. This CDR3 has 16 residues. V was shortened by 1 base and J by 0 bases, with 10 bases between the two germline ends. The CDR3 loop is CASSQAVRDSGNTIYF. The CDR3 nucleotides read TGCGCCAGCAGCCAAGCAGTCCGGGACTCTGGAAACACCATATATTTT.

The genes are TRBV19 and TRBJ2-7; 9 positions agree with TRBD2. CDR3 length: 16 residues. The junction had 10 bases not matched to a gene; V was cut back by 4 bases and J by 3 bases. From germline, CDR1 is LNHDA and CDR2 SQIVND (reference sequence). The CDR3 bases are TGTGCCAGTAGTAGGCGGGGGGGCACCTCCTTCTACGAGCAGTACTTC. This codes for CASSRRGGTSFYEQYF.

The chain couples TRBV11-2 to TRBJ2-7; 8 positions match TRBD2. The ends lost 5 bases at V and 3 bases at J; junction bases unmatched: 12. The CDR3 is 16 amino acids. Germline values: CDR1 SGHAT, CDR2 FQNNGV. Here the CDR3 DNA reads TGTGCCAGCAGCCGGGGGGGGGCTAGCGGTTACTACGAGCAGTACTTC. The encoded protein is CASSRGGASGYYEQYF.

The chain recombines TRBV5-1 with TRBJ1-2; perhaps TRBD1 as D (5 bases). CDR3 size: 12 residues. Trimming took off 5 bases at V and 8 bases at J, with 13 bases between the two ends. Germline CDR1 and CDR2: SGHRS and YFSETQ. CDR3 DNA sequence: TGCGCCAGCAGGAACGGAGGGGAGGGCTACACCTTC. Protein sequence: CASRNGGEGYTF. Full variable domain (outside the CDR3, taken from reference TRBV5-1 and TRBJ1-2): KAGVTQTPRYLIKTRGQQVTLSCSPISGHRSVSWYQQTPGQGLQFLFEYFSETQRNKGNFPGRFSGRQFSNSRSEMNVSTLELGDSALYLCASRNGGEGYTFGSGTRLTVV.

This chain links TRBV18 with TRBJ2-7, with TRBD2 matching over 8 bases. Germline V gene data show CDR1 as KGHSH and CDR2 as LQKENI. Trimming at V came to 6 bases and at J to 4 bases, leaving 8 bases not matched to a gene. This CDR3 spans 14 amino acids. CDR3 sequence: CASSPAGGLYEQYF. Written as DNA, the CDR3 is TGTGCCAGCTCCCCCGCGGGGGGCTTGTACGAGCAGTACTTC.

J is TRBJ1-2 and V is TRBV9, with D tentatively TRBD1 (6 bases). The CDR3 sequence is 15 residues long. The V end lost 3 bases, the J end lost 4 bases, and 16 bases lay between the germline ends. Germline CDR1 and CDR2: SGDLS and YYNGEE. This CDR3 reads CASSGARDTIYGYTF. The CDR3 nucleotides read TGTGCCAGCAGCGGGGCCCGGGACACTATCTATGGCTACACCTTC.